This entry is about one T cell receptor beta chain. Its antigen is not identified. Isolated RNA was reverse transcribed into cDNA used as the sequencing template. Clones were read by immunoSEQ multiplex PCR, and TCRdb kept only the in-frame ones, dropping some. Altogether some 170,000 clones are present, approximately 52% being singletons, with the ten largest covering 16%. The source of the sample is a study of CD8+ T cells in alopecia areata. Study in general: Each of the treated patients was given oral tofacitinib, 5 to 10 mg twice daily, for moderate-to-severe alopecia areata. Findings and caveats of the study: The study found tofacitinib significantly decreased scalp clonality and expanded CD8+ clones among the top 100. Lesional tissue from the scalp (especially in alopecia totalis/universalis) showed higher clonality than normal scalp. Compared with mice, patients displayed less clear TCR sharing, possibly for HLA-related reasons.

Treatment noted: oral pan-JAK inhibitor, 5-10 mg twice daily. This material consisted of CD4+ T cells sorted from blood, taken between weeks 55 and 65, from a patient treated with tofacitinib. The sequence derives from a human donor with alopecia areata.

The CDR3 sequence is CASSLDGTGVASETQYF. CDR3 in DNA: TGCGCCAGCAGCTTGGATGGGACAGGGGTTGCATCGGAGACCCAGTACTTC. The chain joins TRBV5-1 to TRBJ2-5; TRBD1 matches 10 bases. Germline V CDR1 and CDR2: SGHRS, YFSETQ. V lost 0 bases, J lost 5 bases, and 10 bases stayed unmatched. This CDR3 contains 17 residues.